This TCR beta chain was captured by sequencing in a study of blood T cell repertoires in COVID-19. Across the study: Collection of acute and convalescent COVID-19 samples took place in the United States, Italy and Spain. Sources were T cells, B-cell-depleted T cells, or PBMCs; the material itself was cDNA or gDNA.

The repertoire was sequenced with immunoSEQ multiplex PCR; TCRdb's copy has only in-frame clones and lacks some. The table lists more than 300,000 clones, around 86% of them singletons. The CDR3 length is 13 residues. The V and J ends lost 1 base and 12 bases respectively, with 14 bases between them. Germline loops: CDR1 SGDLS, CDR2 YYNGEE. J is TRBJ1-5 and V is TRBV9; D unclear. This clonotype was sampled from a woman between 45 and 60 years old with acute or convalescent COVID-19. Source material: peripheral blood. CDR3 coding DNA: TGTGCCAGCAGCGTATTGGTCCGTTGGCTCCAGCATTTT. Protein sequence: CASSVLVRWLQHF.